This TCR beta chain was documented in a study of T cells in localized non-small cell lung cancer. Study-level results: It remains possible that heterogeneity exists, since only one tumor region was sequenced. Prolonged overall survival went with higher T cell density in the blood. There was higher T cell clonality in uninvolved adjacent lung than in tumor, and it was highest there. Appearing in adjacent lung were a median roughly 57 of the top 100 tumor clones.

Concerning this clone: The antigen remains undetermined.

The CDR3 loop spans 13 amino acids. Germline assignment: CDR1 MNHNS and CDR2 SASEGT. V trimming: 5 bases; J trimming: 7 bases; junction bases outside the gene matches: 7. The repertoire was sequenced with immunoSEQ multiplex PCR; TCRdb's copy has only in-frame clones and lacks some. The sample lists around 35,000 clones, roughly 89% occurring once. The material sequenced was peripheral blood, taken before any cancer treatment. This receptor was identified in a woman aged 35-70 years with stage I lung adenocarcinoma. The chain recombines TRBV6-1 with TRBJ2-7; 8 bases are shared with TRBD1. In nucleotides, the CDR3 is TGTGCCAGCAGTCGGACAGGGAAGGTAGAGCAGTACTTC. Protein: CASSRTGKVEQYF.